The rows below give T cell receptor beta chains drawn from one sample of a study of blood T cells in healthy people across ages. MiXCR, run by TCRdb on the 5' RACE reads, gives a single entry per CDR3 protein. The sample shows approximately 800,000 distinct CDR3 sequences, around 36% of them seen only once. The sample consisted of blood. These receptors were obtained from a man aged 18 to 29 in good health. Each CDR3 is given with its conserved first and last residue. The D gene is left open where the match is weak. Clone size, where shown, is once, few, many, or a class for clones that have expanded.

d_gene,v_gene,j_gene,abundance,CDR3nt,CDR3aa
NA,TRBV5-4,TRBJ2-3,many,TGTGCCAGCAGCCCGGGACCGCGGACAGATACGCAGTATTTT,CASSPGPRTDTQYF
NA,TRBV6-1,TRBJ2-3,few,TGTGCCAGCAGTCGATTCGCAGTGTCCGCAGGTGGGGTTACAGATACGCAGTATTTT,CASSRFAVSAGGVTDTQYF
NA,TRBV3-1,TRBJ2-1,once,TGTGCCAGCAGCCAATTGCGGGATGAGCAGTTCTTC,CASSQLRDEQFF
TRBD1,TRBV20-1,TRBJ2-6,few,TGCAGTGCTAGAGATGTACAGGGGCTGGACTCTGGGGCCAACGTCCTGACTTTC,CSARDVQGLDSGANVLTF
TRBD1,TRBV5-1,TRBJ2-7,NA,TGCGCCAGCAGCCTACCGGACAGGGGGTACTACGAGCAGTACTTC,CASSLPDRGYYEQYF
TRBD1,TRBV6-6,TRBJ2-5,NA,TGTGCCAGCAGTTCAAACAGGGGATCTGAGACCCAGTACTTC,CASSSNRGSETQYF
TRBD2,TRBV7-2,TRBJ2-5,NA,TGTGCCAGCAGCTCTGTGGGGGGGGGAGAGACCCAGTACTTC,CASSSVGGGETQYF
NA,TRBV12-3/TRBV12-4,TRBJ1-2,many,TGTGCCAGCAGACCCCAGGGAGTCCCTGTCTATGGCTACACCTTC,CASRPQGVPVYGYTF
NA,TRBV5-1,TRBJ1-1,few,TGCGCCAGCAGGGAAGTGAACACTGAAGCTTTCTTT,CASREVNTEAFF
NA,TRBV11-2,TRBJ1-2,NA,TGTGCCAGCAGCTTGGGTCAGGGGTCGTCCTACACCTTC,CASSLGQGSSYTF
NA,TRBV4-2,TRBJ2-7,NA,TGTGCCAGCAGCCAGGCTATTTCCTACGAGCAGTACTTC,CASSQAISYEQYF
TRBD1,TRBV6-6,TRBJ2-5,NA,TGTGCCAGCAGTTACTCGACAGGGGCGCATCATGAGCAGTACTTC,CASSYSTGAHHEQYF
TRBD2,TRBV11-2,TRBJ2-1,few,TGTGCCAGCAGTACAAGCGGGACCTACAATGAGCAGTTCTTC,CASSTSGTYNEQFF
NA,TRBV4-2,TRBJ2-3,few,TGTGCCAGCAGCCTCGGGGGACCTAGGGGCACAGATACGCAGTATTTT,CASSLGGPRGTDTQYF
TRBD2,TRBV14,TRBJ2-7,NA,TGTGCCAGCAGCCAAGGAAGTAGCGGGGTCAATGAGCAGTACTTC,CASSQGSSGVNEQYF
TRBD1,TRBV27,TRBJ2-4,once,TGTGCCAGCAGTGCTCCACAGGGGGGCAAAAACATTCAGTACTTC,CASSAPQGGKNIQYF
NA,TRBV2,TRBJ2-7,NA,TGTGCCAGCAGTGCCGACAGTTACGAGCAGTACTTC,CASSADSYEQYF
TRBD1,TRBV7-2,TRBJ1-5,NA,TGTGCCAGCAGCTTTTCTGGACAGGGCCTCAATCAGCCCCAGCATTTT,CASSFSGQGLNQPQHF
NA,TRBV28,TRBJ2-1,NA,TGTGCCAGCAGTGTCCCGGGAAATAATCCTGAGCAGTTCTTC,CASSVPGNNPEQFF
NA,TRBV7-2,TRBJ1-2,many,TGTGCCAGCAGCTTAGCTTTCAGCGCCTATGGCTACACCTTC,CASSLAFSAYGYTF
TRBD1,TRBV6-5,TRBJ2-3,NA,TGTGCCAGCAGTTCCCCCCGGACAGGGGTCGCTCCTAGCACAGATACGCAGTATTTT,CASSSPRTGVAPSTDTQYF
NA,TRBV12-3/TRBV12-4,TRBJ1-4,NA,TGTGCCAGCAGTTTCTTCGGAACTAATGAAAAACTGTTTTTT,CASSFFGTNEKLFF
NA,TRBV20-1,TRBJ2-1,few,TGCAGTGCTAGAGAGGCGGGGCCTCGGAATGAGCAGTTCTTC,CSAREAGPRNEQFF
NA,TRBV6-2/TRBV6-3,TRBJ1-1,once,TGTGCGGCCCGGTCGCGCACTGAAGCTTTCTTT,CAARSRTEAFF
NA,TRBV5-1,TRBJ2-1,many,TGCGCCAGCAGCTCTCATTTGGGGGGCGGCTACAATGAGCAGTTCTTC,CASSSHLGGGYNEQFF
NA,TRBV27,TRBJ2-1,NA,TGTGCCAGCAGGAGGCAGAGCTCCTACAATGAGCAGTTCTTC,CASRRQSSYNEQFF
TRBD1,TRBV2,TRBJ1-2,NA,TGTGCCAGCAGTGAAGAGGGTGGGACAGCGGACGACTATGGCTACACCTTC,CASSEEGGTADDYGYTF
NA,TRBV12-3/TRBV12-4,TRBJ2-5,many,TGTGCCAGCAGTTTAGCCACCCGGGGTCCTAAAGAGACCCAGTACTTC,CASSLATRGPKETQYF
TRBD1,TRBV7-9,TRBJ2-7,many,TGTGCCAGCAGCCCGCGGCCCCGGGACAGACTTTTCGAGCAGTACTTC,CASSPRPRDRLFEQYF
NA,TRBV7-9,TRBJ1-2,few,TGTGCCAGCCAGACGGAACAGCACTATGGCTACACCTTC,CASQTEQHYGYTF
NA,TRBV20-1,TRBJ2-7,few,TGCAGTGCTAGAGATCAGGAAATAGGGTACAATGAGCAGTACTTC,CSARDQEIGYNEQYF
TRBD2,TRBV12-3/TRBV12-4,TRBJ2-1,NA,TGTGCCAGCAGTACGTCTAGCGGGGGGGCCCTTGAGCAGTTCTTC,CASSTSSGGALEQFF
NA,TRBV20-1,TRBJ2-2,NA,TGCAGTGCTTTCGACAAGTGGAGGAACACCGGGGAGCTGTTTTTT,CSAFDKWRNTGELFF
NA,TRBV7-2,TRBJ2-5,few,TGTGCCAGCAGCTCGGGAGCGAAGACCCAGTACTTC,CASSSGAKTQYF
NA,TRBV12-3/TRBV12-4,TRBJ1-2,NA,TGTGCCAGCAGTTTTCGGACCCTTCACTATGGCTACACCTTC,CASSFRTLHYGYTF
NA,TRBV4-2,TRBJ1-1,few,TGTGCCAGCAGCCCTTCCCCGGGGGGCACTGAAGCTTTCTTT,CASSPSPGGTEAFF
NA,TRBV4-2,TRBJ2-4,NA,TGTGCCAGCAGCCGTGATCAGGGGTCGGAAAACATTCAGTACTTC,CASSRDQGSENIQYF
NA,TRBV5-4,TRBJ2-5,NA,TGTGCCAGCAGCCCAGCACAGGGTCAAGAGACCCAGTACTTC,CASSPAQGQETQYF
TRBD2,TRBV12-3/TRBV12-4,TRBJ2-7,NA,TGTGCCAGCAGTTTCCCCCCCGGGACTAGCGGGGGGATCTACAATGAGCAGTACTTC,CASSFPPGTSGGIYNEQYF
NA,TRBV29-1,TRBJ1-5,few,TGCAGCGTTCGCGACAGTAGCAATCAGCCCCAGCATTTT,CSVRDSSNQPQHF
NA,TRBV7-8,TRBJ1-1,few,TGTGCCAGCAGGAGTCTGAACACTGAAGCTTTCTTT,CASRSLNTEAFF
NA,TRBV12-3/TRBV12-4,TRBJ2-2,NA,TGTGCCAGCAGGCCGTTTACGAACACCGGGGAGCTGTTTTTT,CASRPFTNTGELFF
NA,TRBV20-1,TRBJ2-1,few,TGCAAACCGGGCGCCGACAATGAGCAGTTCTTC,CKPGADNEQFF
NA,TRBV20-1,TRBJ1-5,few,TGCAGTGCTCCCGATTCGGGGAGCAATCAGCCCCAGCATTTT,CSAPDSGSNQPQHF
NA,TRBV24-1,TRBJ1-5,few,TGTGCCACCAGTGACTCCCGACAGGTCAATCAGCCCCAGCATTTT,CATSDSRQVNQPQHF
NA,TRBV12-3/TRBV12-4,TRBJ2-7,NA,TGTGCCAGCAGGGGAGGACAGGCAACCTCCTACAAGCAGTACTTC,CASRGGQATSYKQYF
TRBD1,TRBV5-1,TRBJ1-1,few,TGCGCCAGCAGCCTGGAGGAGGCAGGGGGGGCTTTCTTT,CASSLEEAGGAFF